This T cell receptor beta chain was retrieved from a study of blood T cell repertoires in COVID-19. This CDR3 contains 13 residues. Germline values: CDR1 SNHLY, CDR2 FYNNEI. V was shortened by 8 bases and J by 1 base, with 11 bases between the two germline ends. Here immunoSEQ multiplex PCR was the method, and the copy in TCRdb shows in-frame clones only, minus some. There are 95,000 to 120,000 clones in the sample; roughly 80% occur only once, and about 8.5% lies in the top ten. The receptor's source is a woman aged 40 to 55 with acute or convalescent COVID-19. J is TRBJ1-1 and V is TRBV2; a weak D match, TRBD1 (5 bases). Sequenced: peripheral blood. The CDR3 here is CASAGQGNTEAFF. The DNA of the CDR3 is TGTGCCAGCGCCGGTCAGGGGAACACTGAAGCTTTCTTT. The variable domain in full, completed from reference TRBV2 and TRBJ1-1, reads EPEVTQTPSHQVTQMGQEVILRCVPISNHLYFYWYRQILGQKVEFLVSFYNNEISEKSEIFDDQFSVERPDGSNFTLKIRSTKLEDSAMYFCASAGQGNTEAFFGQGTRLTVV.